This T cell receptor (beta chain) is drawn from a study of post-analysis software for immune sequencing data (dated by TCRdb to the mid-2010s). Describing the broader study: Recorded disease courses included relapsing-remitting, secondary progressive and progressive-relapsing multiple sclerosis, with some patients lacking subtype annotation. Patient repertoires were compared against 10 to 12 previously published healthy control repertoires from donors aged roughly 6 to 28 years. A subset of samples was prepared in parallel using single-end sample barcoding, then pooled and co-amplified after Illumina adapter ligation. The full study reports these points: Direct clustering with F measure showed strong co-clustering of samples prepared in the same batch, prompting a batch-effect correction. Significantly higher frequencies in patients than in controls were found for roughly 5 TRBV segments, including TRBV5-6, TRBV5-1 and TRBV20-1. Significantly lower normalized Chao1 diversity was found in multiple sclerosis patients than in controls, suggesting substantial peripheral T-cell clonal expansion. The multiple sclerosis patient group was slightly younger than the control group.

This clonotype turned up a few times. The specificity of this receptor is unknown. Per-base quality was not reported, and no clone a single base away is much larger than it. To demonstrate the VDJtools post-analysis software, TCR beta repertoires were profiled from the peripheral blood of 13 young patients with multiple sclerosis. The multiple sclerosis patients were children and adolescents ranging in age from roughly 6 to 15 years. Libraries were constructed by PCR. The sequencing machine was an Illumina HiSeq 2500. To reduce PCR and sequencing biases, unique molecular identifiers were built into the TCR beta cDNA libraries. Approximately 500,000 cDNA molecules were obtained per 1 to 10 million input T cells, so each molecule approximated one T cell. The patient libraries were prepared and sequenced with the same protocol used for the earlier healthy control dataset. Within a given batch, samples were prepared together, multiplexed and sequenced on the same HiSeq lane. In the authors' own workflow: MIGEC was used to process the raw barcoded reads, and molecular identifier groups with only a single read were discarded before consensus assembly and CDR3 extraction. Clonotype tables were post-analysed with VDJtools, and diversity was normalized by down-sampling all datasets to the smallest sample size. Repertoire overlap clustering matched CDR3 amino acid but not nucleotide sequences to correct batch-related cross-sample contamination. The public reads were quality trimmed at Q25 with fastp and then assembled into clones with MiXCR by TCRdb, keeping productive beta chains. Entries are consolidated by CDR3 protein sequence, retaining the most common genes and DNA. TCRdb, not the original authors, processed these V and J calls. The sample includes approximately 570,000 distinct CDR3 sequences, with about 40% observed a single time. 1.7% of the sample is in the top ten clones.

Cut back by 2 bases and 4 bases, the V and J ends lie 3 bases apart. Reading from cysteine to phenylalanine, the CDR3 counts 11 amino acids. This entry keeps only the CDR3 DNA: 33 bases, framed from base 1. The material sequenced was blood. This clonotype was obtained from a girl aged 10 to 17 with multiple sclerosis. The chain was built from TRBV12-3 or TRBV12-4 and TRBJ2-7, with the identity of the D gene unclear. The nucleotide sequence reads TGTGCCAGCAGTTTATGGTACGAGCAGTACTTC. It codes for CASSLWYEQYF.